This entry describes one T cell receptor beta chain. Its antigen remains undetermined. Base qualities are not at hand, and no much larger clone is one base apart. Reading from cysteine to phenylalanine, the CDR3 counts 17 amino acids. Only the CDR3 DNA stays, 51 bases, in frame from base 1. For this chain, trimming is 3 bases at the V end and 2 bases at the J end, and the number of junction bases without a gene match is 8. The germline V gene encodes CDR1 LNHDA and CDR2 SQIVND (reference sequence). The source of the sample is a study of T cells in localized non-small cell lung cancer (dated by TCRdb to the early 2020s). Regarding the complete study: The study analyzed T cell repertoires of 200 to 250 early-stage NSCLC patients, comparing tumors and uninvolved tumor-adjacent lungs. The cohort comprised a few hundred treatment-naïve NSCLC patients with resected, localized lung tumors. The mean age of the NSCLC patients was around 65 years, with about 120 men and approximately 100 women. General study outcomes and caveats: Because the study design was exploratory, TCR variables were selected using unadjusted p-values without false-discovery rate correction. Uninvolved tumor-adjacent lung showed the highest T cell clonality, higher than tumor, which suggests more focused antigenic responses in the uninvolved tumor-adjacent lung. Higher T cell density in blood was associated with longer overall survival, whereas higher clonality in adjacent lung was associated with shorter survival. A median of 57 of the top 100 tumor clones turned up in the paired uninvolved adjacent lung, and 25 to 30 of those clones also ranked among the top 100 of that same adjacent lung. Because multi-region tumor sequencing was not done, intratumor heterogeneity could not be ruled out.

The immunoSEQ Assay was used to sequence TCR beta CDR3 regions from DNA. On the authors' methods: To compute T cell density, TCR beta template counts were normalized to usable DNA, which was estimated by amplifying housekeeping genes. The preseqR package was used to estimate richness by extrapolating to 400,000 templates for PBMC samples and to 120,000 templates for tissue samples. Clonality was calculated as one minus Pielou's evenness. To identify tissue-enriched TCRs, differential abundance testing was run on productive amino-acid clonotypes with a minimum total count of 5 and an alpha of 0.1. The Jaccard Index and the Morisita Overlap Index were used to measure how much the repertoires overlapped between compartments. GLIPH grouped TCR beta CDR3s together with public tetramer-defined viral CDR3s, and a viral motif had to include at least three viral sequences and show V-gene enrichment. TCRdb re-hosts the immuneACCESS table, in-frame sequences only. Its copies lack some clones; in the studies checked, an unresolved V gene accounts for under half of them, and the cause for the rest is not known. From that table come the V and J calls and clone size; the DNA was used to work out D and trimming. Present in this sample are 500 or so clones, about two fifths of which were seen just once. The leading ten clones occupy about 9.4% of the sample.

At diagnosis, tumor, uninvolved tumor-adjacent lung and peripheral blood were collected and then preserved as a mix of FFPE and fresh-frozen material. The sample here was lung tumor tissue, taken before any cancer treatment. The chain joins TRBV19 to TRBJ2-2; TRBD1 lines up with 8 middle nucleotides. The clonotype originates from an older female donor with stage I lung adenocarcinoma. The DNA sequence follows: TGTGCCAGTAGTATTGGCCAGGGGGCGCTTAACACCGGGGAGCTGTTTTTT. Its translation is CASSIGQGALNTGELFF.